One and the same sample provided the 6 T cell receptor beta chains below, sequenced in a study of blood T cell repertoires in COVID-19. Some clones are missing from TCRdb's copy, which holds only in-frame ones; the method was immunoSEQ multiplex PCR. The sample contains over 25,000 clones, approximately 84% of which appear only once. The sample taken for sequencing was peripheral blood. These receptors came from a woman older than 75 with acute or convalescent COVID-19.

This clone appeared a few times. The rearrangement links TRBV7-8 to TRBJ2-7; 13 positions agree with TRBD2. Germline-derived CDR1 and CDR2 are SGHVS and FQNEAQ. This CDR3 region has 19 residues. The V and J ends lost 5 bases and 4 bases, in that order; junction bases with no gene match: 17. The CDR3 sequence is CASSRTGTMTSGRFYEQYF. The CDR3 nucleotides are TGTGCCAGCAGCCGGACCGGGACAATGACTAGCGGGAGGTTTTACGAGCAGTACTTC.

This clone was counted at least ten times. The chain has TRBV6-6 and TRBJ2-1, with 9 bases aligning to TRBD2. The CDR3 runs 15 residues. The V and J ends lost 7 bases and 6 bases, in that order; junction bases with no gene match: 10. Germline-derived CDR1 and CDR2 are MNHNY and SVGAGI (reference sequence). The CDR3 DNA reads TGTGCCAGCAAAGAAGGGACTAGCATTATCAATGAGCAGTTCTTC. Protein: CASKEGTSIINEQFF.

This sequence joins TRBV4-1 and TRBJ2-3; TRBD1 is a possible D gene (5 bases). Germline CDR1 MGHRA, CDR2 YSYEKL. Trimming shortened V by 1 base and J by 7 bases, and 9 bases separated the two germline ends. The CDR3 is 13 amino acids. The CDR3 spells CASSQGGIHTQYF. The CDR3 coding sequence is TGCGCCAGCAGCCAAGGGGGCATCCATACGCAGTATTTT.

The V and J genes are TRBV19 and TRBJ2-7; D is unresolved. V was trimmed by 1 base and J by 2 bases, leaving 9 bases between them. CDR3 length equals 14 residues. Germline CDR1 and CDR2: LNHDA and SQIVND (reference sequence). CDR3 DNA sequence: TGTGCCAGTAGTATAGTCGACACCGCCTACGAGCAGTACTTC. As protein: CASSIVDTAYEQYF.

This chain uses TRBV5-1 with TRBJ2-2; TRBD1 matches at 9 bases. CDR1 is SGHRS and CDR2 is YFSETQ in the germline V gene. V lost 3 bases to trimming and J lost 5 bases; unmatched junction nucleotides: 2. The CDR3 has 14 amino acids. CDR3 sequence reads: CASSWTGDTGELFF. The CDR3 DNA reads as TGCGCCAGCAGCTGGACAGGGGATACCGGGGAGCTGTTTTTT. Drawing the rest from reference TRBV5-1 and TRBJ2-2, the complete variable domain is KAGVTQTPRYLIKTRGQQVTLSCSPISGHRSVSWYQQTPGQGLQFLFEYFSETQRNKGNFPGRFSGRQFSNSRSEMNVSTLELGDSALYLCASSWTGDTGELFFGEGSRLTVL.

The table lists this clone with a few counts. The genes are TRBV5-1 and TRBJ2-2; D might be TRBD2 (5 bases). The germline V and J ends were trimmed by 0 bases and 6 bases, with 12 bases remaining between them. Looked up from germline, CDR1 is SGHRS and CDR2 is YFSETQ. This CDR3 comprises 15 residues. CDR3 amino acids: CASSLVLGMAGELFF. The CDR3 coding sequence is TGCGCCAGCAGCTTGGTTCTCGGGATGGCCGGGGAGCTGTTTTTT.